The T cell receptor beta chain described here comes from a study of response to subunit inactivated influenza vaccine. This CDR3 has 14 residues. The V and J ends lost 8 bases and 6 bases, in that order; junction bases with no gene match: 10. CDR1 is MDHEN and CDR2 is SYDVKM in the germline V gene. From the RT-PCR reads, TCRdb called clonotypes with MiXCR, one entry per CDR3 protein. The data show approximately 300,000 distinct CDR3 sequences, 22% seen once. The source material was PBMCs from blood, sampled about 19 months after vaccination. This receptor was taken from a man in his fifties or sixties who received an inactivated influenza vaccine. The J gene is TRBJ2-1, the V gene TRBV28, with 7 bases fitting TRBD1. The CDR3 nucleotides are TGTGCCAGCGTTGGAATGACAGGGATCAATGAGCAGTTCTTC. Residues: CASVGMTGINEQFF. Looking up the rest from reference TRBV28 and TRBJ2-1 gives the full variable domain: DVKVTQSSRYLVKRTGEKVFLECVQDMDHENMFWYRQDPGLGLRLIYFSYDVKMKEKGDIPEGYSVSREKKERFSLILESASTNQTSMYLCASVGMTGINEQFFGPGTRLTVL.